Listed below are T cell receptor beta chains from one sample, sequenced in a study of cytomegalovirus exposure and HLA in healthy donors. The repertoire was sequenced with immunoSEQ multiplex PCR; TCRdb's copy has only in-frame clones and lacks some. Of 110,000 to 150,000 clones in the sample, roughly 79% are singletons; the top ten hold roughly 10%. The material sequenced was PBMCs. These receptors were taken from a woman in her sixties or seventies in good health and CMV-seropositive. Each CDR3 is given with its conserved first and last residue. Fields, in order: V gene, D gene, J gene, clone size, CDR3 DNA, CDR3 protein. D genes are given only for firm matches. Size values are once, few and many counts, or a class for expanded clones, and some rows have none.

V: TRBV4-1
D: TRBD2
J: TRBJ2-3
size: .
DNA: TGCGCCAGCAGCCTCCCGGGCGCCGGGGCCCGGGCTAGCGGGAGCGCAGATACGCAGTATTTT
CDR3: CASSLPGAGARASGSADTQYF

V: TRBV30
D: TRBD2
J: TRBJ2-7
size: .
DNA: TGTGCCTGGAGTGGGAGGGGACTAGCGGGGACGCCGCAGTACGAGCAGTACTTC
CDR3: CAWSGRGLAGTPQYEQYF

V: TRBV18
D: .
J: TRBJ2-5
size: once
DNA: TGTGCCAGCTCACCGGGCGTGCGCCAAGAGACCCAGTACTTC
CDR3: CASSPGVRQETQYF

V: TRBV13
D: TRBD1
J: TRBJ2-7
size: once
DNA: TGTGCCAGCAGCACAACCTCCGGGACAGTAACCCCTGTCGAGCAGTACTTC
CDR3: CASSTTSGTVTPVEQYF

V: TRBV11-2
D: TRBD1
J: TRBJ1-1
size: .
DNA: TGTGCCAGCAGCTTAACAGGGGGCTTCGGGAACACTGAAGCTTTCTTT
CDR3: CASSLTGGFGNTEAFF

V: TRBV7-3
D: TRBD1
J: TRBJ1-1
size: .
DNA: TGTGCCAGCAGCTTATCACCAGGGGGCACCACTGAAGCTTTCTTT
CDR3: CASSLSPGGTTEAFF

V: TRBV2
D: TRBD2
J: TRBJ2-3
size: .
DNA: TGTGCCAGCGAACTTAAAGCGGGGCCAGGAGCTACGCAGTATTTT
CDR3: CASELKAGPGATQYF

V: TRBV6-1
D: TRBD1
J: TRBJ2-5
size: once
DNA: TGTGCCAGTAGCAGAGGGGGCGCAGACCAAGAGACCCAGTACTTC
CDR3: CASSRGGADQETQYF

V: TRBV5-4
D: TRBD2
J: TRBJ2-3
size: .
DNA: TGTGCCACTGAGCGGGAGGGGCCCGGCACGCAGTATTTT
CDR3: CATEREGPGTQYF

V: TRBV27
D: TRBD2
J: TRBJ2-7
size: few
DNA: TGTGCCAGCAGGGGACTAGCGATCTACGAGCAGTACTTC
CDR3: CASRGLAIYEQYF

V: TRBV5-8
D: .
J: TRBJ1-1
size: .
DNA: TGTGCCAGCAGCCACGACAGCTGGAACACTGAAGCTTTCTTT
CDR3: CASSHDSWNTEAFF

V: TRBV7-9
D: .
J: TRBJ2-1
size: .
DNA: TGTGCCAGCAGCTGGCCGGAGAGCTCCTACAATGAGCAGTTCTTC
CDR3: CASSWPESSYNEQFF

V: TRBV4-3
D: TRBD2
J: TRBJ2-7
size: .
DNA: TGCGCCAGCAGCCCCGGGACTAGCGGGAGGTACGAGCAGTACTTC
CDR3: CASSPGTSGRYEQYF

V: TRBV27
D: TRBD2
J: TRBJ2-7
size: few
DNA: TGTGCCAGCAGCCCGGGACTAGCGGCCTACGAGCAGTACTTC
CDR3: CASSPGLAAYEQYF

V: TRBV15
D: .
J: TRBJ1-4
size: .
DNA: TGTGCCACCAGCAGAGTTAAGGGGGGGGCGGGTGAAAAACTGTTTTTT
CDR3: CATSRVKGGAGEKLFF

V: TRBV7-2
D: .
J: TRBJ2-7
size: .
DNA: TGTGCCAGCAGCTCCCCGTCCTACGAGCAGTACTTC
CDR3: CASSSPSYEQYF

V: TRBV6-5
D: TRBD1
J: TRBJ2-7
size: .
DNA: TGTGCCAGCAGTTACTCGGCAGGGGGCTACGAGCAGTACTTC
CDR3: CASSYSAGGYEQYF

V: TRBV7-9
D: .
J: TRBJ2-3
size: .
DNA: TGTGCCAGCAGCTTATCTCGAGGAGGGAACACAGATACGCAGTATTTT
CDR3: CASSLSRGGNTDTQYF

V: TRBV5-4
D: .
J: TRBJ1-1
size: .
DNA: TGTGCCAGCAGGTCGCCCGGTATGAACACTGAAGCTTTCTTT
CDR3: CASRSPGMNTEAFF

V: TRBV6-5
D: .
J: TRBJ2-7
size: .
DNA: TGTGCCAGCAGTTACAGGGGCTACGAGCAGTACTTC
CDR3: CASSYRGYEQYF

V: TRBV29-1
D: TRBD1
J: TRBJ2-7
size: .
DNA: TGCAGCGTTGCGACAGGGGGCTCCTCCTACGAGCAGTACTTC
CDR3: CSVATGGSSYEQYF

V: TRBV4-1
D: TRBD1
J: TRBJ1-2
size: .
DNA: TGCGCCAGCAGCCGTCCGGGACAGGAGTATGGCTACACCTTC
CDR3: CASSRPGQEYGYTF

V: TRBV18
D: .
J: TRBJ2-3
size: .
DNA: TGTGCCAGCTCTCTCCCCCCAGGAGATACGCAGTATTTT
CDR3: CASSLPPGDTQYF